This TCR beta chain was retrieved from a study of post-analysis software for immune sequencing data. The overall study: Relapsing-remitting, secondary progressive and progressive-relapsing forms made up the multiple sclerosis disease courses. Study observations and caveats: Samples sharing a preparation batch grouped tightly together when assessed by F measure. Diversity measured as normalized Chao1 was significantly lower in multiple sclerosis patients than in controls. TRBV segments more frequent in patients than in controls numbered about five and included TRBV5-6, TRBV5-1 and TRBV20-1.

This clonotype was recorded at least ten times. Its antigen remains unknown. Germline trimming cut 4 bases from V and 4 bases from J; bases unmatched to any gene: 9. Germline CDR1 SQVTM, CDR2 ANQGSEA. The CDR3 loop spans 15 amino acids. Sequencing libraries made from TCR beta cDNA carried unique molecular identifiers. T cells numbering roughly 1 to 10 million yielded 450,000 to 600,000 cDNA molecules. TCRdb reprocessed the PCR reads via MiXCR and lists one record per CDR3 protein. Among fewer than 850,000 distinct CDR3 sequences, less than 35% were seen once, and the ten largest hold around 0.56%. The source material was blood. This TCR was sampled from a girl between 10 and 17 years old with multiple sclerosis. The V gene is TRBV29-1, the J gene TRBJ2-1; 8 bases agree with TRBD2. The CDR3 sequence: CSVGPAGDGYNEQFF. The CDR3, as DNA: TGCAGCGTTGGTCCAGCGGGAGATGGGTACAATGAGCAGTTCTTC.